This entry lists 8 T cell receptor beta chains sequenced from one sample in a study of blood T cells in healthy people across ages. For the second PCR, which ran for 7 to 11 cycles, a sample-barcoded 5' primer and a J-beta primer mix were used. MiXCR, run by TCRdb on the 5' RACE reads, gives a single entry per CDR3 protein. The data hold almost 1 million distinct CDR3 sequences, with roughly half observed a single time. The sequencing sample was made of blood. The receptors come from a woman aged 55-69 years in good health.

This rearrangement joins TRBV5-6 to TRBJ2-5, with TRBD1 identical over 9 bases. This CDR3 has 14 amino acids. Germline V gives CDR1 SGHDT, CDR2 YYEEEE. The V and J ends lost 3 bases and 3 bases, in that order; junction bases with no gene match: 3. As DNA, the CDR3 is TGTGCCAGCAGCTCAACAGGGGGCAAAGAGACCCAGTACTTC. It codes for CASSSTGGKETQYF.

V is TRBV29-1 and J is TRBJ2-1, with D perhaps matching TRBD1 or TRBD2 (5 bases each). Germline V lookup: CDR1 SQVTM, CDR2 ANQGSEA. The CDR3 covers 16 residues. Trimming shortened V by 3 bases and J by 4 bases, and 19 bases separated the two germline ends. CDR3 protein: CSVDRLATKGYNEQFF. The CDR3 DNA sequence: TGCAGCGTTGATAGGCTAGCAACTAAGGGGTACAATGAGCAGTTCTTC.

V usage is TRBV5-4 and J usage is TRBJ2-3; maybe TRBD2 (6 bases). V dropped 4 bases and J dropped 7 bases, with 16 bases sitting between them. Looked up from germline, CDR1 is SGHNT and CDR2 is YYREEE (reference sequence). The CDR3 has 14 residues. The CDR3 spells CASSPSGLQNTQYF. The CDR3 coding sequence is TGTGCCAGCAGCCCCTCGGGACTCCAAAATACGCAGTATTTT.

V usage is TRBV12-3 or TRBV12-4 and J usage is TRBJ2-7, with 12 bases matching TRBD2. CDR3 length equals 15 residues. The J segment lost 4 bases and the V segment lost 4 bases, leaving 5 bases of the junction unmatched. CDR3 coding DNA: TGTGCCAGCAGTTCGCCGACTAGCGGGAGTTACGAGCAGTACTTC. Encoded protein: CASSSPTSGSYEQYF.

The gene calls are TRBV7-2 and TRBJ2-7, with D maybe TRBD1 (5 bases). Per germline, CDR1 SGHTA and CDR2 FQGNSA. This CDR3 region has 14 residues. The V end lost 5 bases, the J end lost 0 bases, and 11 bases lay between the germline ends. The CDR3 DNA sequence: TGTGCCAGCAGCCCCGGACACAACTCCTACGAGCAGTACTTC. Amino acid sequence: CASSPGHNSYEQYF.

CDR3: CASRPSGSSYNEQFF. The DNA for the CDR3 is TGTGCCAGCAGACCCAGCGGGAGCTCCTACAATGAGCAGTTCTTC. The chain is built from TRBV12-3 or TRBV12-4 and TRBJ2-1; 8 bases agree with TRBD2. The CDR3 has 15 residues. The ends lost 6 bases at V and 0 bases at J; junction bases unmatched: 4.

As for this clonotype: At one boundary the junction diverges from the germline segment, which might be a read error. The genes are TRBV5-1 and TRBJ2-3; the D is unclear. Germline CDR1 reads SGHRS; CDR2 reads YFSETQ. The CDR3 length is 17 residues. CDR3 loop: CASSSIVSRGRTDAQYF. In DNA form, the CDR3 reads TGCGCCAGCAGCTCAATCGTTTCGCGTGGACGCACAGATGCGCAGTATTTT.

Comments on this clonotype: A read error may produce the germline difference seen at one junction end. The J gene is TRBJ2-6, the V gene TRBV20-1; D is tentatively TRBD1 or TRBD2 (5 bases each). This CDR3 spans 18 amino acids. Germline V lookup: CDR1 DFQATT, CDR2 SNEGSKA (reference sequence). The CDR3 is CSASSGYRSSSGANVPTF. In DNA, the CDR3 is TGCAGTGCTAGTTCGGGGTACAGGTCCAGCTCTGGGGCCAACGTCCCGACTTTC.